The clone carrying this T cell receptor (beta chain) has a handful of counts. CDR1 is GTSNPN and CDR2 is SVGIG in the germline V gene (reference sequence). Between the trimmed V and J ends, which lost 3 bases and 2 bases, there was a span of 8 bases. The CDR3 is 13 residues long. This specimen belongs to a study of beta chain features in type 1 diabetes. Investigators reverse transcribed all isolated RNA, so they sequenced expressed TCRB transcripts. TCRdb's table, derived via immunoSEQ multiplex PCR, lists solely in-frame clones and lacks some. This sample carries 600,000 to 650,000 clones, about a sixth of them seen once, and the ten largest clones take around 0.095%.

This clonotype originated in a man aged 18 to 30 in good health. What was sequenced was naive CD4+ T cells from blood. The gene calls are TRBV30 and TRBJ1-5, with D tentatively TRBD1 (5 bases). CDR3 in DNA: TGTGCCTGGAGCCGGGACCGCAATCAGCCCCAGCATTTT. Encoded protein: CAWSRDRNQPQHF.